A single sample is the source of the 2 T cell receptor beta chains below, sequenced in a study of identical twins. MiXCR, applied by TCRdb to the 5' RACE reads, yields one record per CDR3 protein. The sample yields 400,000 to 550,000 distinct CDR3 sequences, more than 13% seen once. This sample was shared with a second study, whose subject was yellow fever vaccine responses in identical twins.

Material: CD4+ T cells sorted from blood. The origin of the receptors is a young woman in good health.

Only a few counts were recorded for this clonotype. One end of the junction varies from germline; a read error may be responsible. V gene TRBV25-1 combines with J gene TRBJ1-1; D unresolved. Germline lookup yields CDR1 MGHDK and CDR2 SYGVNS. The CDR3 is made up of 13 amino acids. This CDR3 reads CASRDWMNTEAFF. CDR3 bases: TGTGCCAGCCGTGATTGGATGAACACTGAAGCTTTCTTT.

This rearrangement joins TRBV20-1 to TRBJ1-5, with 7 bases identical to TRBD1. V gave up 3 bases and J gave up 5 bases; unmatched junction bases: 4. There are 13 residues in the CDR3. Germline V gene data show CDR1 as DFQATT and CDR2 as SNEGSKA (reference sequence). DNA for the CDR3: TGCAGTGCTAGGACAGGGAGGGATCAGCCCCAGCATTTT. This translates into CSARTGRDQPQHF.